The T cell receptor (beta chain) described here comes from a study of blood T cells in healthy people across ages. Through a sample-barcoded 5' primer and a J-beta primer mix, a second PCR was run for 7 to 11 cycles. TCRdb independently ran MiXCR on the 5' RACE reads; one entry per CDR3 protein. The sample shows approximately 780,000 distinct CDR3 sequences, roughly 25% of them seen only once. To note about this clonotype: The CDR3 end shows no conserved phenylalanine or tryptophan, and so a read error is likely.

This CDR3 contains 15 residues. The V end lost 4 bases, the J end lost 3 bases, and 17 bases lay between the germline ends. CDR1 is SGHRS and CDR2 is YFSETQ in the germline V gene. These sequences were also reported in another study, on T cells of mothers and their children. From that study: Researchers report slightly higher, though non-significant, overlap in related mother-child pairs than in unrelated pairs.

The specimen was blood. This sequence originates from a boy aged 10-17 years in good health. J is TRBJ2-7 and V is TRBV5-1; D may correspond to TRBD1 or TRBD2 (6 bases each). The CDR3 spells CASSGGGTNNYEQYL. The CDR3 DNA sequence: TGCGCCAGCAGCGGGGGCGGGACCAATAACTACGAGCAGTACCTC.